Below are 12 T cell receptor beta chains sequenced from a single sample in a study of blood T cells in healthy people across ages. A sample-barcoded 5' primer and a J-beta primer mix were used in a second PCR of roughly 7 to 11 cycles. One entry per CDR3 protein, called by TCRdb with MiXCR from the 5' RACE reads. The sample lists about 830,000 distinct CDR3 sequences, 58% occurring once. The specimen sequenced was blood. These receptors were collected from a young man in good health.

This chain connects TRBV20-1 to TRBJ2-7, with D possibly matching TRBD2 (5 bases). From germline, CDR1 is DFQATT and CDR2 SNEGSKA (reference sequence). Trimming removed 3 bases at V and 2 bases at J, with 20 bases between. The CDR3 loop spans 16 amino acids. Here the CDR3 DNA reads TGCAGTGCTAGTAAGGCTGACGGGGTTCCCCCCTACGAGCAGTACTTC. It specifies CSASKADGVPPYEQYF.

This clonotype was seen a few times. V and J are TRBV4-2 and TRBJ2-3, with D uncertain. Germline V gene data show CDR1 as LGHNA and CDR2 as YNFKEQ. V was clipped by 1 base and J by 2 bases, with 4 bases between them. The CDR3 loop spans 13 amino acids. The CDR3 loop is CASSQGHTDTQYF. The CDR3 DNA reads TGTGCCAGCAGCCAAGGACACACAGATACGCAGTATTTT.

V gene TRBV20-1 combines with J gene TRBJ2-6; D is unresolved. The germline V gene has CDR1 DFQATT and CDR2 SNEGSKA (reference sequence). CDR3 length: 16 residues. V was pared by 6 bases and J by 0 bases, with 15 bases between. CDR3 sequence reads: CSASQRRGSGANVLTF. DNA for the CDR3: TGCAGTGCCTCCCAGAGAAGAGGCTCTGGGGCCAACGTCCTGACTTTC.

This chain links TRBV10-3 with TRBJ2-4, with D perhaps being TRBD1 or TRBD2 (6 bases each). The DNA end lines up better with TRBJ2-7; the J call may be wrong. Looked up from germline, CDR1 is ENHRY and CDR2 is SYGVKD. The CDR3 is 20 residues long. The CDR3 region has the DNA TGTGCCATCAGTGGGCCTAGGGGGGACACCCGGACGGGACCTACTTACGAGCAGTACTTC. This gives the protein CAISGPRGDTRTGPTYEQYF.

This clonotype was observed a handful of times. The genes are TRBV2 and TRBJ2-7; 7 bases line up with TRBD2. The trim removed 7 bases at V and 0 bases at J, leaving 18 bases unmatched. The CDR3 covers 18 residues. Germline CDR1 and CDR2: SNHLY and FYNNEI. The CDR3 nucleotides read TGTGCCAGCAATTACGGCGGGACTACCTCCAACCCCTCCTACGAGCAGTACTTC. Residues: CASNYGGTTSNPSYEQYF.

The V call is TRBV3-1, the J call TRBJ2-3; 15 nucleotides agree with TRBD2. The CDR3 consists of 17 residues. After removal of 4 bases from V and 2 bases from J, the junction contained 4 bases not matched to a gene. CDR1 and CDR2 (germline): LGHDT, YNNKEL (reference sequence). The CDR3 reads CASSPRTSGRATDTQYF. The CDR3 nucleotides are TGTGCCAGCAGCCCTCGGACTAGCGGGAGGGCCACAGATACGCAGTATTTT.

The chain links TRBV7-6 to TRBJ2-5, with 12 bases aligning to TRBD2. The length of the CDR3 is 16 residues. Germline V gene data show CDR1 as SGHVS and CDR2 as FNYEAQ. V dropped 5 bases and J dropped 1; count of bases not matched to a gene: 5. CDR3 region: CASSPWTSGAQETQYF. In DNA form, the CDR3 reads TGTGCCAGCAGCCCGTGGACTAGCGGGGCCCAAGAGACCCAGTACTTC.

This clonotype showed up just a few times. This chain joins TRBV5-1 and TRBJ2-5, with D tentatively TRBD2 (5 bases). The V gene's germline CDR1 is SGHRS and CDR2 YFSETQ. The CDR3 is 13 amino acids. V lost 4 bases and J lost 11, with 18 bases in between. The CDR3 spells CASSPGELREQYF. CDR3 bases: TGCGCCAGCAGCCCCGGGGAACTCAGAGAGCAGTACTTC.

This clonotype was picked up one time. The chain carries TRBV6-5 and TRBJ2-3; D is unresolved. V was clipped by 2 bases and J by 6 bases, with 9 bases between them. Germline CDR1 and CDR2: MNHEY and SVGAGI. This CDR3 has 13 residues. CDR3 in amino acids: CASSYKEPDTQYF. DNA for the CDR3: TGTGCCAGCAGTTACAAGGAGCCGGATACGCAGTATTTT.

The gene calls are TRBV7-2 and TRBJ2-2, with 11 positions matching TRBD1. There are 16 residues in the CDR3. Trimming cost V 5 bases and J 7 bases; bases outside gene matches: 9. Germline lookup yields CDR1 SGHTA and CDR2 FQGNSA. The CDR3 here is CASSKRTGGGVGELFF. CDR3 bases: TGTGCCAGCAGCAAACGGACAGGGGGCGGGGTCGGGGAGCTGTTTTTT.

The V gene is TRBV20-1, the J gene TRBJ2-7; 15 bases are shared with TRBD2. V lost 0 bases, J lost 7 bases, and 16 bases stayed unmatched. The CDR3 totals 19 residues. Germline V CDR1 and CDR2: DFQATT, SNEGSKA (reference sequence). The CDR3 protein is CSARDLGGTSGRPIREQYF. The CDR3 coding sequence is TGCAGTGCTAGAGATCTTGGGGGGACTAGCGGGAGGCCTATACGAGAGCAGTACTTC.

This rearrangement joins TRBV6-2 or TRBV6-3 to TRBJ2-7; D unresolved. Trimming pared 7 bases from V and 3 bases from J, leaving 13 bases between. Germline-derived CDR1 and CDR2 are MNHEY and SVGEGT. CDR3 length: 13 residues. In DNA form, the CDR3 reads TGTGCCAGCAAGGAAGCCGGTTACTACGAGCAGTACTTC. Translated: CASKEAGYYEQYF.